This T cell receptor (beta chain) emerged from a study of blood T cell repertoires in COVID-19. Data came from immunoSEQ multiplex PCR; TCRdb stores just in-frame clones and leaves some out. The data show over 100,000 clones, with 75% to 90% seen just once and roughly 29% held by the top ten. Germline CDR1 MGHRA, CDR2 YSYEKL. The V and J ends lost 3 bases and 0 bases, in that order; junction bases with no gene match: 5. This CDR3 contains 18 residues. Sequenced material: peripheral blood. The J gene is TRBJ1-6, the V gene TRBV4-1; 10 bases agree with TRBD1. The TCR was taken from a man aged 55-75 years with acute or convalescent COVID-19. The CDR3 DNA reads TGCGCCAGCAGCCAGAGGGGACAGGGGAGCTCCTATAATTCACCCCTCCACTTT. It is translated as CASSQRGQGSSYNSPLHF.